This section outlines one T cell receptor (beta chain) sequence together with its context. Antigen unknown. This CDR3 is 14 amino acids long. Germline-derived CDR1 and CDR2 are SGHTA and FQGNSA. J gave up 5 bases and V 4 bases, and 7 bases lay outside the gene matches. The data were taken from a study of T cell responses to AZD1222 COVID-19 vaccine. Method: immunoSEQ multiplex PCR; TCRdb's copy keeps in-frame clones and lacks some. Among approximately 190,000 clones listed, around nine tenths were seen once. Findings and caveats of the study: Seropositive AZD1222 recipients at baseline numbered only 5 to 7.

This sequence was found in an adult who received the MenACWY meningococcal vaccine as a control. The rearrangement links TRBV7-2 to TRBJ2-5, with 7 positions matching TRBD1. The sample in question was peripheral blood, obtained 28 days after the second dose of the MenACWY control vaccine. CDR3 nucleotide sequence: TGTGCCAGCAGCTCCATCACCAGGGGGGAGACCCAGTACTTC. This translates into CASSSITRGETQYF.